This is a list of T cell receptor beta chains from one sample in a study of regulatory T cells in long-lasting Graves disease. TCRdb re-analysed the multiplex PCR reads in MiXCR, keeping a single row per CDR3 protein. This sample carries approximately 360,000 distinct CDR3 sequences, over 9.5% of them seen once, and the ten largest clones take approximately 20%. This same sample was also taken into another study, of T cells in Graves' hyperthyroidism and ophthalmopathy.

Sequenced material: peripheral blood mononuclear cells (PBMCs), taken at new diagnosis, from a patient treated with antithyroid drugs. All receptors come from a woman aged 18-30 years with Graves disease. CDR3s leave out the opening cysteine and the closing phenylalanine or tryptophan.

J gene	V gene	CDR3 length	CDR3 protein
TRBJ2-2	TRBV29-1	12	SVEGGEDTGELF
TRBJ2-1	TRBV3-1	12	ASSHGTGKNEQF
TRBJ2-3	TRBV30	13	AWSVLGSVTDTQY
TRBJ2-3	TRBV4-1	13	ASSQGSRLGDTQY
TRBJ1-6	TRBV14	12	ASSQTGRGSPLH
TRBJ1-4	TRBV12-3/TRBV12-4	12	ASSLRPHGEKLF
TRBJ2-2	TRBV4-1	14	ASSQEKGIVAGELF
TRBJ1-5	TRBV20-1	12	SARVLQSNQPQH
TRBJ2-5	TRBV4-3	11	ASSPWTGESQY
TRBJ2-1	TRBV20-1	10	SAEGLFNEQF
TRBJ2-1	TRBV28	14	ASSFARQSSYNEQF
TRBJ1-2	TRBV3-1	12	ASSQEWGPTGYT
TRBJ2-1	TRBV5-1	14	ASSFIGTGGGNEQF
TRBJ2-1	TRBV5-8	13	ASSLDVGAVNEQF
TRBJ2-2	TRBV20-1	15	SARGLAGNANTGELF
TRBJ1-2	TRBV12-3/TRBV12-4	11	ASSLDPGSGYT
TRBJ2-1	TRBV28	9	ASNIRGEQF
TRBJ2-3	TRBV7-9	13	ASSIPGLATDTQY
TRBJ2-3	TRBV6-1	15	ASSAGTSGGWTDTQY
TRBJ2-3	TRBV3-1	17	ASGQRVPAGGPDTDTQY
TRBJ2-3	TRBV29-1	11	SVLADGTDTQY
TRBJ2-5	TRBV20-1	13	SARPGKDPLETQY
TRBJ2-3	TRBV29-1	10	SVEWGTDTQY
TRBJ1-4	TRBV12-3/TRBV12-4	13	ASRGTGHSIEKLF
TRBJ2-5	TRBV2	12	ASRRRGGEETQY
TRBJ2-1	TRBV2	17	ASTAQGASGRRAYNEQF
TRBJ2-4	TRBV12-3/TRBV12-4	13	ASSLAGPAKNIQY
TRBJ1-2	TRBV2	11	ASSGQTPIGYT
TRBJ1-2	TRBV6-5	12	ASSYSGRYYGYT
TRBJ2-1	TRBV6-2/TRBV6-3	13	ASRLTGVGYNEQF
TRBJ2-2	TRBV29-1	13	SVAPRTGPTGELF
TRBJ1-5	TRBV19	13	ASKLAGVSNQPQH
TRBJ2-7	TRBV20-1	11	SARRQRAYEQY
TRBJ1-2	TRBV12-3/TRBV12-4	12	ASSAGGVGYGYT
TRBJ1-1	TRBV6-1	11	ASRPQGGTEAF
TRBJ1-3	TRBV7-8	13	ASSPRWDSGNTIY
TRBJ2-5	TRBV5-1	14	ASSLDLSAVKETQY
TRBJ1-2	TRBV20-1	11	SATTGIDYGYT
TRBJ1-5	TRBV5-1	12	ASSLGGYGQPQH
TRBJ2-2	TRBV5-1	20	ASSLFASTHALTSRGTGELF
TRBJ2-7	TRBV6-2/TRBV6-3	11	ASSYSARSEQY
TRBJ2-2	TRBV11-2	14	ASSPPRSDSTGELF
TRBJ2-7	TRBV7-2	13	ASSLLLGGSYEQY
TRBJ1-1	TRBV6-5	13	ASSYTSGWSTEAF
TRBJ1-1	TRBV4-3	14	ASSQDWGALNTEAF
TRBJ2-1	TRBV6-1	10	ASRKLRNEQF
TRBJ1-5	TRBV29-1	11	SVAIDRSEPQH
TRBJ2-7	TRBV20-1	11	SASDSTAYEQY
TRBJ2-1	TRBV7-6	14	ASSLEGGRVPNEQF
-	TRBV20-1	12	SASYRGLRETQY
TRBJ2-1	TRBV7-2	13	ASSAGLSSYNEQF
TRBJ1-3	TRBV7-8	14	ASSLGYAGSRNTIY
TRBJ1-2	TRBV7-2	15	ASSLGGGRGVGNGYT
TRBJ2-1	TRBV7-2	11	ASSLAQNNEQF
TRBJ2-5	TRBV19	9	ASGAGETQY
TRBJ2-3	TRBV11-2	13	ASSLLGPSTDTQY
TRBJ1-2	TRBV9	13	ASSPDRVLVGGYT
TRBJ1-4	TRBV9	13	ASSPRNGQNEKLF
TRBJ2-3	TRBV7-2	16	ASRRITSGTGVRDTQY